The present entry profiles one TCR beta chain with its context. This clone was recorded only once. It has no known antigen specificity. The record has no base qualities; no much larger clone is one base away. The data are from a study of PD-1 blockade in classical Hodgkin lymphoma (TCRdb year 2020). In terms of the full investigation: Nivolumab dosing was 3 mg/kg intravenously every 2 weeks, continuing until either disease progression or unacceptable toxicity. The study used CyTOF and TCR beta sequencing to define a peripheral blood immune signature of response to PD-1 blockade in classical Hodgkin lymphoma.

The germline V gene (reference sequence) yields LNHDA for CDR1 and SQIVND for CDR2. Reading from cysteine to phenylalanine, the CDR3 counts 13 amino acids. Only the CDR3 DNA is retained, 39 bases long and in frame from the first base. V loses 10 bases of germline sequence and J loses 4 bases, and the interval between the two ends is 16 bases. Points the paper makes about the study in general: Lower diversity was seen in patients whose nivolumab began less than 1 year after ASCT, and these patients were left out of later analyses so that immune reconstitution would not confound the results. Baseline TCR diversity was reported to be lower in newly diagnosed patients than in healthy donors and to be lower still in relapsed/refractory patients. Baseline diversity similar to that of newly diagnosed patients was observed in trial patients achieving complete response, whereas significantly lower diversity was observed in partial responders and progressors. Only a single clinical trial cohort was studied, and what caused the repertoire differences, possibly disease activity or prior therapy, remained undefined. A significant rise by C4D1 was seen in CD4+ but not CD8+ TCR diversity (p=0.0027 vs p=0.16), with the rise being most apparent in complete responders (p=0.02).

Genomic DNA was isolated using the Qiagen DNeasy kit from unsorted PBMCs as well as from negatively selected CD4+ and CD8+ fractions. TCR beta CDR3 regions were subjected to amplification by immunoSEQ multiplex PCR with primers that anneal to V and J segments. Amplification bias was minimized using a synthetic immune receptor repertoire, and residual bias was removed computationally after sequencing. The study's own analysis went as follows. Repertoire diversity was quantified as the Shannon entropy index using custom Python scripts. The unsorted, CD4+ and CD8+ repertoires were each analyzed separately, with the exception of combined analyses, where CD4+ and CD8+ sequences were merged in silico. Clonal expansion was defined as at least a 2-fold frequency increase after treatment relative to C1D1, with a pseudocount of 0.5 for undetected baseline clones. Clones with 0 or 1 copy at C1D1 were classified as singleton clones, and clones with 2 or more copies were classified as non-singleton clones. Clones expanded in unsorted samples were assigned a CD4+, CD8+ or unknown annotation through matching of protein sequences in sorted samples from the same patient. Wilcoxon tests were applied to paired samples to test diversity changes from C1D1 to C4D1. Drawn from immuneACCESS, this table holds only the in-frame rearrangements with V and J called that TCRdb kept. Clones are partly lost; checked studies trace under half to an unresolved V gene and leave the rest unexplained. V and J calls and clone size are those listed in that table; D and trimming were worked out from the DNA. The sample yields 17,000 or so clones; 60% to 75% were counted once. Together, the top ten hold 7.8% of the sample.

The time point label on this specimen signifies: cycle 4 day 1 (C4D1), after five to seven weeks of nivolumab. Every trial patient had relapsed following autologous stem cell transplantation, and prior brentuximab vedotin exposure was what differed among cohorts A, B and C. The trial cohort was composed of approximately 56 patients with relapsed/refractory classical Hodgkin lymphoma, for whom complete response, partial response or progressive disease was recorded as best overall response. Single-agent nivolumab was administered to trial patients in the multi-cohort phase II CheckMate 205 trial. Best overall response was determined by an independent review committee according to the 2007 International Working Group response criteria. Trial PBMCs were obtained immediately prior to nivolumab initiation (C1D1) and on therapy at cycle 2 day 1 and cycle 4 day 1. Peripheral blood was collected in 8 mL Vacutainer Cell Preparation Tubes, from which PBMCs were isolated by centrifugation and then cryopreserved.

This material consisted of peripheral blood mononuclear cells (PBMCs), taken before the fourth cycle of nivolumab. The receptor comes from a human donor with classical Hodgkin lymphoma. The sequence is built from TRBV19 and TRBJ1-1, with a weak D call of TRBD1 (5 bases match). The CDR3 corresponds to CATQTGELTEAFF. At the DNA level, the sequence is TGTGCCACTCAAACAGGTGAACTCACTGAAGCTTTCTTT.